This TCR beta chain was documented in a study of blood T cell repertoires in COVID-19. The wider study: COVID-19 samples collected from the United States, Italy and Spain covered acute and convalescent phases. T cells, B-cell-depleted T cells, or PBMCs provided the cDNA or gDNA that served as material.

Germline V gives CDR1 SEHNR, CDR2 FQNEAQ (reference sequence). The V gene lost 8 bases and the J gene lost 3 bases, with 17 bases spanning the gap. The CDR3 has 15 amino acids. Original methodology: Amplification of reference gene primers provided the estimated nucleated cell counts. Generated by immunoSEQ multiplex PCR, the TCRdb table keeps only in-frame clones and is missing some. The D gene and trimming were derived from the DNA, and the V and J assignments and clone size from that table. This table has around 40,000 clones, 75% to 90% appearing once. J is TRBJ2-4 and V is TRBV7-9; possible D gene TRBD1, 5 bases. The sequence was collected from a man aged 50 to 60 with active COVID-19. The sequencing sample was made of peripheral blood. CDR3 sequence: CASGPGGALKNIQYF. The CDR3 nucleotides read TGTGCCAGCGGTCCTGGTGGGGCCCTCAAAAACATTCAGTACTTC.